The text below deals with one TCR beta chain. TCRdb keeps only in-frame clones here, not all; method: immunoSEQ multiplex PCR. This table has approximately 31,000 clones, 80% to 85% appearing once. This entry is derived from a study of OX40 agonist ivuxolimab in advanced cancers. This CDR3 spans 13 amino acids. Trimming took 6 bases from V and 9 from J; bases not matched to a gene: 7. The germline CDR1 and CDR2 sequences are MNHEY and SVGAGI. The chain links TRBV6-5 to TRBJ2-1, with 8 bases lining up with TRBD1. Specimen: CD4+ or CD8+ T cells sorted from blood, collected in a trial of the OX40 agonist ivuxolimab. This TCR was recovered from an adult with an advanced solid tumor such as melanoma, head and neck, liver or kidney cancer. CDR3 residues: CASSGQGGGEQFF. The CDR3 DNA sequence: TGTGCCAGCAGCGGACAGGGTGGGGGTGAGCAGTTCTTC.